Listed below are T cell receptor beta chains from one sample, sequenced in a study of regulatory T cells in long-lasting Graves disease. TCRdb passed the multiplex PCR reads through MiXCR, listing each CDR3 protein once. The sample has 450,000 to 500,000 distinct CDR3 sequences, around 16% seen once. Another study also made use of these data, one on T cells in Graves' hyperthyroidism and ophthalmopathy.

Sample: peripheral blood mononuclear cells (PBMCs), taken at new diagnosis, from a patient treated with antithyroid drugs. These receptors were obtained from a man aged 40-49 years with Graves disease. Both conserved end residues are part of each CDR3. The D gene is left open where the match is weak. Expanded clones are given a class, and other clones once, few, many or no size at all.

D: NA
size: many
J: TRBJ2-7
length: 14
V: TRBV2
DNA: TGTGCCAGTTTACCGGGACGGCAATCCTACGAGCAGTACTTC
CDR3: CASLPGRQSYEQYF

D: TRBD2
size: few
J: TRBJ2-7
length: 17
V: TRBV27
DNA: TGTGCCAGCAGTCGATACGACGTAGCGGGTTCCACCGACGAGCAGTACTTC
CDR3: CASSRYDVAGSTDEQYF

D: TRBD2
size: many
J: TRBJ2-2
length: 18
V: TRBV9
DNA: TGTGCCAGCAGCGTCCTCCCAGGGACTAGCGGGAGTTCCGGGGAGCTGTTTTTT
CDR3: CASSVLPGTSGSSGELFF

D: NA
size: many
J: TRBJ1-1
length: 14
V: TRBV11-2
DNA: TGTGCCAGCAGCTTAGTGGGGTTGGACCCTGAAGCTTTCTTT
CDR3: CASSLVGLDPEAFF

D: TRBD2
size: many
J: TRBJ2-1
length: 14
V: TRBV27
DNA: TGTGCCAGCAGTTTCGCTAGCGGGAGGTATGAGCAGTTCTTC
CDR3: CASSFASGRYEQFF

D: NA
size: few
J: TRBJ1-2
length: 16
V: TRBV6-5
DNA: TGTGCCAGCAGTTACAACTGGAGACAGGTTAACTATGGCTACACCTTC
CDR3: CASSYNWRQVNYGYTF

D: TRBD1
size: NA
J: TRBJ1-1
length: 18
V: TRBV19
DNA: TGTGCCAGTAGTATGCACCCCTGGACAGGGAACATCAGGACTGAAGCTTTCTTT
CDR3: CASSMHPWTGNIRTEAFF

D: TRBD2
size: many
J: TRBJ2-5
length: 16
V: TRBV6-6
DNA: TGTGCCAGCAGTTACTCGACTAGCGGTCGCGGAGAGACCCAGTACTTC
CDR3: CASSYSTSGRGETQYF

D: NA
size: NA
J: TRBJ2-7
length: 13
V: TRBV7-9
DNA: TGTGCCAGCAGCCCGGTTGGTCGGCCCGAGCAGTACTTC
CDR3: CASSPVGRPEQYF

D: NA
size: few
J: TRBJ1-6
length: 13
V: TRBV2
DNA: TGTGCCAGCAGTGATCAGGGACCTTCACCCCTCCACTTT
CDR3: CASSDQGPSPLHF

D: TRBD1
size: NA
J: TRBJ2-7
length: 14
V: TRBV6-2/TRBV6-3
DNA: TGTGCCAGCAGACCTAGGACAGGGCGCTACGAGCAGTACTTC
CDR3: CASRPRTGRYEQYF

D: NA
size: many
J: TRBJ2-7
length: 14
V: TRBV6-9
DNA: TGTGCCAGCAGTTACGGTATCAGCTCCTACGAGCAGTACTTC
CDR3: CASSYGISSYEQYF

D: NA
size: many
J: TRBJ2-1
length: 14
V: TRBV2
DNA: TGTGCCAGCATCCCCGGGATCCGACCCAATGAGCAGTTCTTC
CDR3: CASIPGIRPNEQFF

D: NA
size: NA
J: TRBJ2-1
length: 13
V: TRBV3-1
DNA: TGTGCCAGCAGCCACCTACTAAGAGATGAGCAGTTCTTC
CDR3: CASSHLLRDEQFF

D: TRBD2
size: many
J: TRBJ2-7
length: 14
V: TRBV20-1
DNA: TGCAGTGTACCCGGGACTAGCGGGAGTTACGAGCAGTACTTC
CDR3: CSVPGTSGSYEQYF

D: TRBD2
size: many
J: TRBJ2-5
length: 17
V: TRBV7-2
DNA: TGTGCCAGCAGCCCCATGAGGACTAGCGGGAGGGGAGAGACCCAGTACTTC
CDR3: CASSPMRTSGRGETQYF

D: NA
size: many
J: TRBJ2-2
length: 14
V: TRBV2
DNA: TGTGCCAGCAGACTGGCGACGTTCTCCGGGGAGCTGTTTTTT
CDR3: CASRLATFSGELFF

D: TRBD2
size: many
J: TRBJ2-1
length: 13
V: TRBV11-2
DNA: TGTGCCAGCAGCTTAGTGGGACTAGCGGGAATAGTCTTC
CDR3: CASSLVGLAGIVF

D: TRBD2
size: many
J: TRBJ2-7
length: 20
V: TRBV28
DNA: TGTGCCAGCAGTTACTACACCCCGGGACTAGCGGGAGGGAAGTCCTACGAGCAGTACTTC
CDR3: CASSYYTPGLAGGKSYEQYF

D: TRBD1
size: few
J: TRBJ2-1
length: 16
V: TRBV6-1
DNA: TGTGCCAGCAGCTTGACCGGGACAGGGGTCTACAATGAGCAGTTCTTC
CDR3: CASSLTGTGVYNEQFF

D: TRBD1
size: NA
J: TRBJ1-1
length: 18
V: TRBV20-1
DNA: TGCAGTGCTAGAGATATTGGGACAGGGGACTACCGGGGGACTGAAGCTTTCTTT
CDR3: CSARDIGTGDYRGTEAFF

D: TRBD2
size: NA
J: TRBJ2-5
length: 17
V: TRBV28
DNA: TGTGCCAGCAGTCCACTGACTAGCGGAGCAATACTAGAGACCCAGTACTTC
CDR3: CASSPLTSGAILETQYF

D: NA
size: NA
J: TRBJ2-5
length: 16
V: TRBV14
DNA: TGTGCCAGCAGCCACCCCGGCGGGGGCCCCCAAGAGACCCAGTACTTC
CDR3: CASSHPGGGPQETQYF

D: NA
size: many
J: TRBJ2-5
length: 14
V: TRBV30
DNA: TGTGCCTGGAGTGGGTCGGGGCTCGTTGAGACCCAGTACTTC
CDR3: CAWSGSGLVETQYF

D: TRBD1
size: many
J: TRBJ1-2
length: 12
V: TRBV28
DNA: TGTGCCACCACAGGGGCTAACTATGGCTACACCTTC
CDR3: CATTGANYGYTF

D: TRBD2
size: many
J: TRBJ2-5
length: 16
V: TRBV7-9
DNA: TGTGCCAGCAGCTTACTCGCGGGAGGACCCCAAGAGACCCAGTACTTC
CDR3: CASSLLAGGPQETQYF

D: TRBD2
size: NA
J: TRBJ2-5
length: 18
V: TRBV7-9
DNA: TGTGCCAGCAGCTTAGGGGGGACTAGCGGCTACAGGGGAGAGACCCAGTACTTC
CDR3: CASSLGGTSGYRGETQYF

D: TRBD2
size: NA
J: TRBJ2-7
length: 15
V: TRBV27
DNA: TGTGCCAGCACCCAAGTAGCGGGATCAGCCTACGAGCAGTACTTC
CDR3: CASTQVAGSAYEQYF

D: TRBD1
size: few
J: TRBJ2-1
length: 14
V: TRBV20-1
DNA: TGCAGTGCTACCGGGACAGGGACTTACAATGAGCAGTTCTTC
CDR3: CSATGTGTYNEQFF